This T cell receptor (beta chain) was found in a study of long-term antiretroviral therapy in people with HIV. The study's findings and limits: ART preceded a rise in diversity that nonetheless stayed lower than in transplant donor controls.

Germline V gene lookup returns CDR1 SGDLS and CDR2 YYNGEE. The germline V and J ends were trimmed by 4 bases and 3 bases, with 14 bases remaining between them. The CDR3 consists of 14 residues. In regard to this clone: Its antigen is not known.

Survey-level resolution applied to immunoSEQ assay v3.0. Researchers set sequencing to target roughly 40,000-50,000 T-cell genomes per sample. Assay: immunoSEQ multiplex PCR; the TCRdb copy retains only in-frame clones and omits some. The profile shows roughly 39,000 clones, 86% of them singletons. The rearrangement links TRBV9 to TRBJ2-7; the D is unclear. This receptor was taken from a young woman with HIV. The sample consisted of unsorted PBMCs, taken just before starting antiretroviral therapy. CDR3 bases: TGTGCCAGCAGCCCCCGGACCCGAAACTACGAGCAGTACTTC. This codes for CASSPRTRNYEQYF.